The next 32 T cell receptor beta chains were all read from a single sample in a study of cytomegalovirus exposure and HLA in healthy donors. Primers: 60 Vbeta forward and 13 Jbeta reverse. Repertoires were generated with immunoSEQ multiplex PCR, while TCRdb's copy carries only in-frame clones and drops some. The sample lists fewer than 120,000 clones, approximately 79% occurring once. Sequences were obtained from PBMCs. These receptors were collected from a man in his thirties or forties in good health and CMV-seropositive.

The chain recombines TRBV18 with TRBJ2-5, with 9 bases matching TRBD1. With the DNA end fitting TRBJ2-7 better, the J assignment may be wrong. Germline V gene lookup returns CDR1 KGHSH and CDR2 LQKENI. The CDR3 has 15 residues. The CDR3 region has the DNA TGTGCCAGCTCACCTGTCGGGACAGGGACGAACGAGCAGTACTTC. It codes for CASSPVGTGTNEQYF.

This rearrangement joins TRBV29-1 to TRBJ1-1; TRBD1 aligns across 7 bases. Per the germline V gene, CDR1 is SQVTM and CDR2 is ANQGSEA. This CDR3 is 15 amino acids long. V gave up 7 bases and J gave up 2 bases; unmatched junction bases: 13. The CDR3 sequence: CSGDGTETGNTEAFF. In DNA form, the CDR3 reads TGCAGCGGAGATGGGACAGAGACAGGTAACACTGAAGCTTTCTTT.

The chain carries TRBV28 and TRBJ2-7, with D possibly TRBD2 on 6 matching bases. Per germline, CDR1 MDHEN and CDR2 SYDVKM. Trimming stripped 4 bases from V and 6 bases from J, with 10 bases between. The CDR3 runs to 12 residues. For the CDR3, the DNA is TGTGCCAGCAGTTCGGCGGGGCCCGAGCAGTACTTC. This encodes CASSSAGPEQYF.

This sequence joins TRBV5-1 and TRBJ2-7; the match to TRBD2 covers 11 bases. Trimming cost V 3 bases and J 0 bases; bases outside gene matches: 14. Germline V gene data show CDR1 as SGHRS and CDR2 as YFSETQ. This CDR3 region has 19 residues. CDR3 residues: CASSSTGASGGPSSYEQYF. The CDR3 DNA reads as TGCGCCAGCAGCTCGACGGGGGCTAGCGGGGGGCCGAGCTCCTACGAGCAGTACTTC. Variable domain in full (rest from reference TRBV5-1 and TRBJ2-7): KAGVTQTPRYLIKTRGQQVTLSCSPISGHRSVSWYQQTPGQGLQFLFEYFSETQRNKGNFPGRFSGRQFSNSRSEMNVSTLELGDSALYLCASSSTGASGGPSSYEQYFGPGTRLTVT.

For the CDR3, the DNA is TGTGCCAGCAGCCAAGATAGAGGGATAAGCCAGCCCCAGCATTTT. The encoded protein is CASSQDRGISQPQHF. V and J are TRBV4-2 and TRBJ1-5, with D hard to call. The V gene lost 0 bases and the J gene lost 7 bases, with 13 bases spanning the gap. There are 15 residues in the CDR3. Germline CDR1 is LGHNA and CDR2 is YNFKEQ.

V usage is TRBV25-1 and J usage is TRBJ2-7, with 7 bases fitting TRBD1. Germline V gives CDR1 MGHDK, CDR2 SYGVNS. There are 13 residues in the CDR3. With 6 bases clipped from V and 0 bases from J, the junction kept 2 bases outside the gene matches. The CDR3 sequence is CASRGTVSYEQYF. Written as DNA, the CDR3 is TGTGCCAGCAGGGGGACAGTCTCCTACGAGCAGTACTTC.

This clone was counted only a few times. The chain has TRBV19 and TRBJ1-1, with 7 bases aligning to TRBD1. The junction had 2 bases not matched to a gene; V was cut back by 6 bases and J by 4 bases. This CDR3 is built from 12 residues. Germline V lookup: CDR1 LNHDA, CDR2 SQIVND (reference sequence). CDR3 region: CASRPGGTEAFF. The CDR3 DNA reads TGTGCCAGTAGACCAGGGGGCACTGAAGCTTTCTTT.

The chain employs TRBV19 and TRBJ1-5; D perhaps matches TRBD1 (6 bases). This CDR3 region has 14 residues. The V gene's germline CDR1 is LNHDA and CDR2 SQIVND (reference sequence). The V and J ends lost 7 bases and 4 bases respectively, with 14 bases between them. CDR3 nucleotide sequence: TGTGCCAGTACCCACGACAGGCGGAATCAGCCCCAGCATTTT. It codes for CASTHDRRNQPQHF.

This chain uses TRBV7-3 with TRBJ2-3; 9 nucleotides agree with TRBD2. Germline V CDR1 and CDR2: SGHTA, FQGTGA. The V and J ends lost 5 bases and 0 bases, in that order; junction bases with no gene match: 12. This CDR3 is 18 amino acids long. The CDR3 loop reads CASSTVAGAAPSTDTQYF. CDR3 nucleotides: TGTGCCAGCAGCACCGTAGCGGGGGCGGCCCCTAGCACAGATACGCAGTATTTT.

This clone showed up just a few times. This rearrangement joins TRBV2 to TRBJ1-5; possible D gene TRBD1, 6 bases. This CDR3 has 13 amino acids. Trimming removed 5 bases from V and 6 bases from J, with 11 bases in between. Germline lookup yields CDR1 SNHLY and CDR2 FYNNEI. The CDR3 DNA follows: TGTGCCAGCAGTAACAGGGTTAGTCAGCCCCAGCATTTT. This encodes CASSNRVSQPQHF.

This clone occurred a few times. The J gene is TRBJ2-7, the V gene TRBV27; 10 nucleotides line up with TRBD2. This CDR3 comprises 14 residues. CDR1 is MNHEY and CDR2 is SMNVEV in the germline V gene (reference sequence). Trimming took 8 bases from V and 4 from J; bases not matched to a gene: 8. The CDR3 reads CASAVGSGGYEQYF. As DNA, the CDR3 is TGTGCCAGCGCGGTCGGTAGCGGGGGGTACGAGCAGTACTTC.

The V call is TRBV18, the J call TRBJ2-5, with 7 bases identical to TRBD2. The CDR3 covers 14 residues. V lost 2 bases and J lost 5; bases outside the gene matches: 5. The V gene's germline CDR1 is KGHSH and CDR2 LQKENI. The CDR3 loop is CASSPGLVRETQYF. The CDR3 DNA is TGTGCCAGCTCACCAGGACTAGTTCGGGAGACCCAGTACTTC.

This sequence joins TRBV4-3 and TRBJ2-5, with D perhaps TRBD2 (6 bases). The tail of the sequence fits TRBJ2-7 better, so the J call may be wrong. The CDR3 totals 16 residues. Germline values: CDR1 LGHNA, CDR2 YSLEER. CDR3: CASSQVLLEGRYEQYF. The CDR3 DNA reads TGCGCCAGCAGCCAAGTGTTACTGGAGGGTCGGTACGAGCAGTACTTC.

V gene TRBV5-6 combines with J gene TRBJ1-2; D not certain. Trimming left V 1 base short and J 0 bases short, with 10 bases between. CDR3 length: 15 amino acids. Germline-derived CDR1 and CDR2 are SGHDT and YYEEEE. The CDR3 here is CASSLYGGSNYGYTF. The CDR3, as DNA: TGTGCCAGCAGCTTGTATGGAGGCTCTAACTATGGCTACACCTTC.

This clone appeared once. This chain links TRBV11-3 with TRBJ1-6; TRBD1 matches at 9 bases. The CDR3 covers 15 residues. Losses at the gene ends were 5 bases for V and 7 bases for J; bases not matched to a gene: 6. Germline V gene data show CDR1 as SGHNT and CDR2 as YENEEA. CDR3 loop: CASSRSGTGNSPLHF. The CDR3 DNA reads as TGTGCCAGCAGCCGTAGTGGGACAGGGAATTCACCCCTCCACTTT.

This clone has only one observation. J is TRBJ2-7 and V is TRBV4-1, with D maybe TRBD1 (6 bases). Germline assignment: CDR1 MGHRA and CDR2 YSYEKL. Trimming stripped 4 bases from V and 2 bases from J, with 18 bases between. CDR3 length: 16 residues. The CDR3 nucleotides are TGCGCCAGCAGCCCCCTTCAGGGGCCGAATACCTACGAGCAGTACTTC. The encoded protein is CASSPLQGPNTYEQYF.

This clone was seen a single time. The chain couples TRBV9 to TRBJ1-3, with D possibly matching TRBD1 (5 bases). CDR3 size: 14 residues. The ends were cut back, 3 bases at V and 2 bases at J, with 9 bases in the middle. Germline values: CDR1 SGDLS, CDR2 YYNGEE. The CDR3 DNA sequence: TGTGCCAGCAGCGCGGGGGGGGCTGGAAACACCATATATTTT. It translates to CASSAGGAGNTIYF.

The CDR3 sequence: CASSPSPVLAGGIQETQYF. The DNA for the CDR3 is TGTGCCAGCTCACCTTCTCCGGTACTAGCGGGGGGTATACAAGAGACCCAGTACTTC. This chain uses TRBV18 with TRBJ2-5; 12 nucleotides align to TRBD2. Germline assignment: CDR1 KGHSH and CDR2 LQKENI. Trimming cost V 3 bases and J 2 bases; bases outside gene matches: 13. There are 19 residues in the CDR3.

Written as DNA, the CDR3 is TGTGCCAGTAGTATTTCGACGGGACAGCTATTTTATGGCTACACCTTC. It translates to CASSISTGQLFYGYTF. The genes are TRBV19 and TRBJ1-2; TRBD1 aligns across 7 bases. The CDR3 is 16 residues long. Trimming at V came to 3 bases and at J to 5 bases, leaving 12 bases not matched to a gene. Germline V lookup: CDR1 LNHDA, CDR2 SQIVND (reference sequence).

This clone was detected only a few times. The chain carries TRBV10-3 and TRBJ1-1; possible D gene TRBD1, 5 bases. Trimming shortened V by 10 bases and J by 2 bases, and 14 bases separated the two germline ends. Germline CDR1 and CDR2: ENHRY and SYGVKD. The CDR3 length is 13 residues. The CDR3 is CATRYRPNTEAFF. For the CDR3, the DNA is TGTGCCACGAGATACAGGCCTAACACTGAAGCTTTCTTT.

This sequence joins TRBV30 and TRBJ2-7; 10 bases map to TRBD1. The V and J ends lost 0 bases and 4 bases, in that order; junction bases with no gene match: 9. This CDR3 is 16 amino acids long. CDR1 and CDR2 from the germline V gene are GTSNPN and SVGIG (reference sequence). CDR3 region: CAWSVQFDRGPYEQYF. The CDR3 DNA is TGTGCCTGGAGTGTACAATTTGACAGGGGGCCTTACGAGCAGTACTTC.

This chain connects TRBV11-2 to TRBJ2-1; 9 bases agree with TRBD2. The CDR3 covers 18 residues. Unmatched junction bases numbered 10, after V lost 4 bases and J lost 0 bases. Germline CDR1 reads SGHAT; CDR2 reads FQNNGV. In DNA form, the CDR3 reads TGTGCCAGCAGCTCGTTACTAGCGGGTCGAGGCTCCTACAATGAGCAGTTCTTC. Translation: CASSSLLAGRGSYNEQFF.

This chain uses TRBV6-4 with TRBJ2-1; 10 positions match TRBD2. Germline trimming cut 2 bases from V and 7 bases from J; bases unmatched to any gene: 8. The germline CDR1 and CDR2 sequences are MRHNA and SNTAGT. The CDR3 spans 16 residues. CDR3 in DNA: TGTGCCAGCAGTGACGATCAGCGGGGGGGCAGGAATGAGCAGTTCTTC. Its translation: CASSDDQRGGRNEQFF.

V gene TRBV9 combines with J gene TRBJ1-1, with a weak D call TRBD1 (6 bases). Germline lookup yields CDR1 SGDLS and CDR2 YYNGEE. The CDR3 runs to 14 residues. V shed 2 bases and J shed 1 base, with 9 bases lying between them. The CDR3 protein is CASSVGTWNTEAFF. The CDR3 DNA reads TGTGCCAGCAGCGTGGGGACATGGAACACTGAAGCTTTCTTT.

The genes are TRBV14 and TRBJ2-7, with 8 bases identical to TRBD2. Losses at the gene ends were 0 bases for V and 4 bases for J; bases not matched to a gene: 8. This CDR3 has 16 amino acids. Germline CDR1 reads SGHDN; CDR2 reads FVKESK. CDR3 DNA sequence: TGTGCCAGCAGCCAAGATACGGGGGGGCCTTTTTACGAGCAGTACTTC. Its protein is CASSQDTGGPFYEQYF.

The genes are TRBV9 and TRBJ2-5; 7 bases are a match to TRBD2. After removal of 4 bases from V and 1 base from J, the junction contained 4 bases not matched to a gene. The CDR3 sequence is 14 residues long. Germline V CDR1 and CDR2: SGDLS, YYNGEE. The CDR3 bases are TGTGCCAGCAGCCCGGCTAGCGGCCAAGAGACCCAGTACTTC. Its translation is CASSPASGQETQYF.

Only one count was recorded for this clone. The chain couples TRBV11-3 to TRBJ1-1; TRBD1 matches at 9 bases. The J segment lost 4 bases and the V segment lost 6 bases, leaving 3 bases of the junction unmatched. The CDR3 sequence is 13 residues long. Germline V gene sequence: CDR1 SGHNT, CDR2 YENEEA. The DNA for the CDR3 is TGTGCCAGCAGTTTGGACAGGGGCACTGAAGCTTTCTTT. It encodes CASSLDRGTEAFF.

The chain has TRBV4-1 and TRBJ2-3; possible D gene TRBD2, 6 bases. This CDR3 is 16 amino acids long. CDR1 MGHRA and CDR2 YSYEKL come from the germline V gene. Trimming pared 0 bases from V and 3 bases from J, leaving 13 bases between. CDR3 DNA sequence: TGCGCCAGCAGCCAAGATGTGGCAGGGAGGACAGATACGCAGTATTTT. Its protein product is CASSQDVAGRTDTQYF.

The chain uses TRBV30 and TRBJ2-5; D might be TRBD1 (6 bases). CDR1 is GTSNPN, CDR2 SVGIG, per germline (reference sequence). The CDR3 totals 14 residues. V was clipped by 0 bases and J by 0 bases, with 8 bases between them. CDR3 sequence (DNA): TGTGCCTGGAGTGTACGGGACAACCAAGAGACCCAGTACTTC. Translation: CAWSVRDNQETQYF.

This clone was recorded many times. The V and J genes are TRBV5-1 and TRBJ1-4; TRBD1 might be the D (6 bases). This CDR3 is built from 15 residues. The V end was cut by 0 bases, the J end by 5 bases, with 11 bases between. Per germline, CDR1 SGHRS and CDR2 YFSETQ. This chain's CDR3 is CASSLGRGQNEKLFF. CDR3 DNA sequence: TGCGCCAGCAGCTTGGGTCGGGGACAAAATGAAAAACTGTTTTTT.

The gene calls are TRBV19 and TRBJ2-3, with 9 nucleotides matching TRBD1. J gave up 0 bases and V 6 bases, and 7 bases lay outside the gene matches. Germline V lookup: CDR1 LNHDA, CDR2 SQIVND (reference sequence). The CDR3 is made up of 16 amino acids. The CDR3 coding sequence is TGTGCCAGTAGGGCTTCGACAGGGGGTAGCACAGATACGCAGTATTTT. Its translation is CASRASTGGSTDTQYF. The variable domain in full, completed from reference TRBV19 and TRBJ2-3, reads DGGITQSPKYLFRKEGQNVTLSCEQNLNHDAMYWYRQDPGQGLRLIYYSQIVNDFQKGDIAEGYSVSREKKESFPLTVTSAQKNPTAFYLCASRASTGGSTDTQYFGPGTRLTVL.

CDR3 protein: CASSLVPAGEEEQYF. DNA for the CDR3: TGCGCCAGCAGCTTGGTCCCAGCGGGGGAGGAAGAGCAGTACTTC. This chain joins TRBV5-1 and TRBJ2-5; the match to TRBD2 covers 8 bases. Germline values: CDR1 SGHRS, CDR2 YFSETQ. The CDR3 length is 15 residues. V lost 0 bases and J lost 11; bases outside the gene matches: 12. Complete variable domain (other parts from reference TRBV5-1 and TRBJ2-5): KAGVTQTPRYLIKTRGQQVTLSCSPISGHRSVSWYQQTPGQGLQFLFEYFSETQRNKGNFPGRFSGRQFSNSRSEMNVSTLELGDSALYLCASSLVPAGEEEQYFGPGTRLLVL.